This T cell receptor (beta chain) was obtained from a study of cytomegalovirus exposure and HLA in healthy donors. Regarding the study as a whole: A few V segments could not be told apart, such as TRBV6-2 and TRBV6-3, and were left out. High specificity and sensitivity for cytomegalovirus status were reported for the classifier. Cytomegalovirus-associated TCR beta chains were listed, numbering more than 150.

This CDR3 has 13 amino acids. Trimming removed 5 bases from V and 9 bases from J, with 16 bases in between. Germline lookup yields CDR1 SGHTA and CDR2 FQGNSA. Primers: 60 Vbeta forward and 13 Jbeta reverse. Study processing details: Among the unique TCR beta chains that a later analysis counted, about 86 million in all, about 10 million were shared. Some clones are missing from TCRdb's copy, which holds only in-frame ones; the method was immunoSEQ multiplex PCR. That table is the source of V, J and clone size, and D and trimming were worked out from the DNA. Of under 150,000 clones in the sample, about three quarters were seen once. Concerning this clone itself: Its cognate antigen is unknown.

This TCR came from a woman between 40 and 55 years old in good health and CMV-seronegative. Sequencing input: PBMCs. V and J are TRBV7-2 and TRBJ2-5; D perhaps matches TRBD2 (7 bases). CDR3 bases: TGTGCCAGCAGCATAAGGGGGGCGGGGGCCCAGTACTTC. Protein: CASSIRGAGAQYF. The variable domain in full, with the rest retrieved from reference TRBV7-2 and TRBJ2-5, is GAGVSQSPSNKVTEKGKDVELRCDPISGHTALYWYRQSLGQGLEFLIYFQGNSAPDKSGLPSDRFSAERTGGSVSTLTIQRTQQEDSAVYLCASSIRGAGAQYFGPGTRLLVL.